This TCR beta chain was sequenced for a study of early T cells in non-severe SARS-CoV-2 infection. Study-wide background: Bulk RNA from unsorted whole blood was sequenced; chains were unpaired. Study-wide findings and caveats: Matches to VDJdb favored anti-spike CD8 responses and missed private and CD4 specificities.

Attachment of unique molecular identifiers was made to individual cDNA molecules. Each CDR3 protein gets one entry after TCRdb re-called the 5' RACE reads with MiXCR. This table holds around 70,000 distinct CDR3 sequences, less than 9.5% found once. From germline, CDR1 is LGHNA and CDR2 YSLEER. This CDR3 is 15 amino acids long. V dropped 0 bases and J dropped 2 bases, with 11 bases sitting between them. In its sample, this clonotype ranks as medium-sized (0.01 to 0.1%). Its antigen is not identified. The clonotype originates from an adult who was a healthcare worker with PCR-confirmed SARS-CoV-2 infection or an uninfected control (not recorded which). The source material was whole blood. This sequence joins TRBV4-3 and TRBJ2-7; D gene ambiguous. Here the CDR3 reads CASSQDQAAPYEQYF. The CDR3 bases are TGCGCCAGCAGCCAAGATCAAGCTGCCCCCTACGAGCAGTACTTC.